The rows below give T cell receptor beta chains drawn from one sample of a study of regulatory T cells in long-lasting Graves disease. TCRdb used MiXCR to reprocess the multiplex PCR reads, holding one entry per CDR3 protein. The sample holds a few hundred thousand distinct CDR3 sequences; about 22% are singletons and the top ten take 7% to 9%. This sample comprised peripheral blood mononuclear cells (PBMCs), obtained when the disease was refractory, from a patient treated with antithyroid drugs. The receptors were sampled from a female donor with Graves disease. Each CDR3 is given without its conserved first and last residue.

V	J	CDR3
TRBV28	TRBJ1-1	ASSFLQGFDTEAF
TRBV10-3	TRBJ2-7	ATTDGAYEQY
TRBV6-2/TRBV6-3	TRBJ2-7	ASTPRPGQATYEQY
TRBV6-2/TRBV6-3	TRBJ1-2	ASSSRTASGYT
TRBV9	TRBJ1-2	ASSVPGGTYGYT
TRBV11-2	TRBJ2-4	ASSWGLAITSAKNIQY
TRBV28	TRBJ1-3	ASSHQNSGNTIY
TRBV7-2	TRBJ2-2	ASSALAYTGELF
TRBV6-5	TRBJ1-5	ASSSGQKDQPQH
TRBV5-1	TRBJ1-2	ASSTIGTGHGYT
TRBV20-1	TRBJ2-7	SAYHGAGGGEQY
TRBV27	TRBJ1-2	ASSPQRERNGYT
TRBV25-1	TRBJ2-7	ASSGGPPERDYEQY
TRBV27	TRBJ1-5	ASSFVGGQGQPQH
TRBV6-1	TRBJ2-7	ASSELEQY
TRBV30	TRBJ1-1	AWSRTGATEAF
TRBV5-1	TRBJ2-5	ASSYGLAGGGETQY